Sequencing of this T cell receptor beta chain was carried out in a study of metastatic and nonmetastatic thyroid tumors. Across the study: Across peripheral blood and tumor or nodule tissue samples taken from malignant and benign thyroid patients, the repertoires were compared with one another. Study outcomes and limitations: Malignant thyroid tumors reportedly exceeded benign nodules significantly in TCR beta diversity, with the difference appearing in blood and tumor.

None of the patients had undergone any treatment ahead of thyroid surgery. This CDR3 is 17 amino acids long. Germline V gene data show CDR1 as MNHEY and CDR2 as SVGAGI. Study processing details: The distant-metastasis classifier for papillary thyroid cancer was built from CDR3 differences across clinicopathological groups. Using MiXCR, TCRdb reanalyzed the PCR reads. TCRdb's processing, not the authors', yielded these V and J calls. The table lists 30,000 to 45,000 clones, roughly half of them singletons. This clone showed up just a few times. Its specificity is unknown. The junction and the germline gene differ at one end; a read error may be behind it.

Sequences were obtained from tumor tissue. The chain links TRBV6-5 to TRBJ2-7, with 7 bases that match TRBD2. This clonotype was sampled from a male donor with papillary thyroid cancer or a benign thyroid nodule (not recorded which). Some clones in this sample may be carry-over from other donors' samples. This CDR3 is CAISYSFGLAETYEQYF. The DNA for the CDR3 is TGTGCCATCAGTTACTCCTTTGGGCTAGCGGAGACCTACGAGCAGTACTTC.